The 10 T cell receptor beta chains below were found in one sample sequenced in a study of T-cell memory formation after mild COVID-19 (dated by TCRdb to about 2021). The protocol used for the library was 5' RACE. Instrument on record: Illumina NovaSeq 6000. TCRdb reran the public reads through fastp at Q25 and MiXCR, keeping productive beta chains. All rows with the same CDR3 protein become a single entry with the most common DNA and genes. The sample has around 82,000 distinct CDR3 sequences on record, 9.5% to 15% of them singletons. Of the sample, about 40% falls within the top ten clones. The source material was PBMCs or a T cell subset sorted from them (not recorded which). The receptors were sampled from a man younger than 35 who had mild COVID-19 (a few samples of this study predate the infection). The sample titles of this study are shuffled in the database, so cell type and time point are left out; the donor was told from shared clones.

The J gene is TRBJ2-5, the V gene TRBV4-3, with TRBD2 matching over 10 bases. The CDR3 covers 16 residues. Germline V gives CDR1 LGHNA, CDR2 YSLEER. The trim removed 3 bases at V and 1 base at J, leaving 5 bases unmatched. The DNA of the CDR3 is TGCGCCAGCAGCCATGGAGCGGGGGGGCGCCAAGAGACCCAGTACTTC. Protein: CASSHGAGGRQETQYF.

This clonotype was picked up a small number of times. The chain employs TRBV12-3 or TRBV12-4 and TRBJ2-1, with D unclear. The ends were cut back, 6 bases at V and 6 bases at J, with 15 bases in the middle. CDR3 size: 14 residues. The CDR3 DNA follows: TGTGCCAGCAGGCCTGGAGACACGGCCAATGAGCAGTTCTTC. Protein product: CASRPGDTANEQFF.

This clonotype was seen many times. V is TRBV7-9 and J is TRBJ1-1; D ambiguous. V lost 6 bases to trimming and J lost 1 base, with 18 bases between them. Looked up from germline, CDR1 is SEHNR and CDR2 is FQNEAQ (reference sequence). The CDR3 spans 16 residues. Here the CDR3 reads CASRPSHLGSNTEAFF. The CDR3 nucleotides are TGTGCCAGCAGGCCCAGTCATTTAGGGTCGAACACTGAAGCTTTCTTT.

This clonotype has a handful of counts. The chain joins TRBV5-1 to TRBJ2-1; the D is unclear. CDR3 length: 13 residues. Trimming took 6 bases from V and 6 from J, leaving 13 bases between them. Germline CDR1 is SGHRS and CDR2 is YFSETQ. CDR3: CASKEDSSNEQFF. CDR3 DNA sequence: TGCGCCAGCAAGGAAGATAGCTCCAATGAGCAGTTCTTC.

The V gene is TRBV7-9, the J gene TRBJ2-3, with D possibly being TRBD2 (5 bases). The CDR3 covers 15 residues. Germline-derived CDR1 and CDR2 are SEHNR and FQNEAQ (reference sequence). The V gene lost 1 base and the J gene lost 1 base, with 9 bases spanning the gap. The CDR3 region is CASSLVMGGTDTQYF. In nucleotides, the CDR3 is TGTGCCAGCAGCTTAGTCATGGGAGGCACAGATACGCAGTATTTT.

The chain carries TRBV4-1 and TRBJ1-6; D is unclear. CDR3 size: 16 residues. The V gene lost 1 base and the J gene lost 11 bases, with 18 bases spanning the gap. Germline V gene data show CDR1 as MGHRA and CDR2 as YSYEKL. The CDR3 DNA reads as TGCGCCAGCAGCCAAGTGGGCCGGGCTTTAAGGGCACCCCTCCACTTT. Residues: CASSQVGRALRAPLHF.

This clonotype was recorded a few times. The rearrangement uses TRBV3-1 and TRBJ2-5; D is uncertain. The V and J ends lost 4 bases and 2 bases respectively, with 14 bases between them. The germline V gene encodes CDR1 LGHDT and CDR2 YNNKEL (reference sequence). The CDR3 has 15 residues. DNA of the CDR3: TGTGCCAGCAGCCCCCCCATAGCCAGTCAAGAGACCCAGTACTTC. Residues: CASSPPIASQETQYF.

The V and J genes are TRBV20-1 and TRBJ2-3, with 9 nucleotides matching TRBD1. The J segment lost 7 bases and the V segment lost 6 bases, leaving 11 bases of the junction unmatched. The CDR3 is 14 residues long. CDR1 and CDR2 from the germline V gene are DFQATT and SNEGSKA (reference sequence). CDR3 sequence: CSAENRGRLNTQYF. The CDR3 region has the DNA TGCAGTGCAGAAAACAGGGGGCGTTTGAATACGCAGTATTTT.

The chain carries TRBV4-3 and TRBJ1-1, with a tentative D call TRBD1 (5 bases). V was clipped by 0 bases and J by 1 base, with 9 bases between them. The CDR3 has 15 residues. Per germline, CDR1 LGHNA and CDR2 YSLEER. DNA for the CDR3: TGCGCCAGCAGCCAAGAAATCGGGGGGAACACTGAAGCTTTCTTT. Its protein is CASSQEIGGNTEAFF.

This clonotype was picked up a small number of times. V and J are TRBV7-6 and TRBJ1-2, with 8 nucleotides matching TRBD1. The germline V gene encodes CDR1 SGHVS and CDR2 FNYEAQ. The V gene end was trimmed by 5 bases and the J gene end by 4 bases; junction bases not matched to a gene: 12. This CDR3 contains 16 residues. The CDR3 nucleotides are TGTGCCAGCAGCCCTCGACAGGGGAGCCCTATCTATGGCTACACCTTC. It encodes CASSPRQGSPIYGYTF.